One sample yielded the 23 T cell receptor beta chains listed below, sequenced in a study of technical replicates of blood from a handful of donors. The protocol was immunoSEQ multiplex PCR, while the TCRdb copy is restricted to in-frame clones and leaves out a portion. The sample yields approximately 79,000 clones, around 97% seen once. Specimen: T cells isolated from PBMCs. The source is a human donor in good health.

The genes are TRBV6-5 and TRBJ2-5; D perhaps matches TRBD1 (5 bases). This CDR3 has 15 residues. Germline V gene data show CDR1 as MNHEY and CDR2 as SVGAGI. V was clipped by 10 bases and J by 4 bases, with 22 bases between them. The chain's CDR3 is CATRMGQEWGETQYF. The CDR3 region has the DNA TGTGCCACCCGAATGGGGCAGGAGTGGGGAGAGACCCAGTACTTC.

This clone occurred once. One end of the junction varies from germline; a read error may be responsible. The chain joins TRBV2 to TRBJ2-4; 8 positions match TRBD1. The CDR3 spans 14 residues. Germline V gene lookup returns CDR1 SNHLY and CDR2 FYNNEI. As DNA, the CDR3 is TGTGCCAGCAGTGAAGACGATAGTCGGACAGGGTGTAGCTTC. Translation gives CASSEDDSRTGCSF.

This clone was seen once. This sequence joins TRBV27 and TRBJ1-2; 8 positions match TRBD1. V shed 7 bases and J 5 bases; nucleotides not matched to a gene: 9. This CDR3 spans 14 amino acids. CDR1 and CDR2 (germline): MNHEY, SMNVEV (reference sequence). The CDR3 reads CASKPGGKWYGYTF. In nucleotides, the CDR3 is TGTGCCAGCAAACCAGGGGGCAAATGGTATGGCTACACCTTC.

The chain employs TRBV6-1 and TRBJ2-7; D gene ambiguous. Germline loops: CDR1 MNHNS, CDR2 SASEGT. The CDR3 is 14 amino acids. V was trimmed by 8 bases and J by 5 bases, leaving 19 bases between them. This CDR3 reads CASPPPAPRDEQYF. The DNA of the CDR3 is TGTGCCAGCCCCCCCCCAGCCCCTCGGGACGAGCAGTACTTC.

The V and J genes are TRBV30 and TRBJ2-1, with D hard to call. Trimming stripped 1 base from V and 4 bases from J, with 11 bases between. The germline CDR1 and CDR2 sequences are GTSNPN and SVGIG (reference sequence). CDR3 length equals 14 residues. CDR3 coding DNA: TGTGCCTGGAGTGACGAGCGACTTTACAATGAGCAGTTCTTC. This translates into CAWSDERLYNEQFF.

The chain joins TRBV12-5 to TRBJ2-5; no firm D call. The CDR3 runs to 13 residues. The ends were cut back, 4 bases at V and 5 bases at J, with 11 bases in the middle. Germline CDR1 and CDR2: LGHNT and FRNRAP. This chain's CDR3 is CASGSGWRETQYF. The CDR3 nucleotides are TGTGCTAGTGGTTCCGGGTGGCGGGAGACCCAGTACTTC.

The rearrangement uses TRBV11-3 and TRBJ2-6; TRBD1 matches at 7 bases. The CDR3 is made up of 14 amino acids. Unmatched junction bases numbered 4, after V lost 10 bases and J lost 1 base. Germline V lookup: CDR1 SGHNT, CDR2 YENEEA. CDR3 coding DNA: TGTGCCACCCTGGGACAGTCTGGGGCCAACGTCCTGACTTTC. Translating it yields CATLGQSGANVLTF.

V usage is TRBV7-8 and J usage is TRBJ1-5, with D possibly matching TRBD1 (6 bases). Trimming pared 2 bases from V and 11 bases from J, leaving 19 bases between. CDR3 length: 15 residues. Germline lookup yields CDR1 SGHVS and CDR2 FQNEAQ. CDR3 bases: TGTGCCAGCAGCTTATCGGCAGGGGAATCGGAGGCCCAGCATTTT. It codes for CASSLSAGESEAQHF.

V usage is TRBV5-1 and J usage is TRBJ1-1; D remains ambiguous. Germline V gives CDR1 SGHRS, CDR2 YFSETQ. The germline V and J ends were trimmed by 0 bases and 0 bases, with 12 bases remaining between them. The CDR3 covers 16 residues. CDR3 amino acids: CASSLGGRGVNTEAFF. In nucleotides, the CDR3 is TGCGCCAGCAGCTTGGGAGGGCGCGGGGTGAACACTGAAGCTTTCTTT.

The chain recombines TRBV7-2 with TRBJ1-5; D gene uncertain. Trimming shortened V by 3 bases and J by 0 bases, and 9 bases separated the two germline ends. Germline values: CDR1 SGHTA, CDR2 FQGNSA. The CDR3 loop spans 15 amino acids. The CDR3, as DNA: TGTGCCAGCAGCTTTAGGCAGGCTAGCAATCAGCCCCAGCATTTT. Residues: CASSFRQASNQPQHF.

The rearrangement uses TRBV6-5 and TRBJ2-3, with TRBD1 identical over 9 bases. This CDR3 has 15 amino acids. The junction had 10 bases not matched to a gene; V was cut back by 5 bases and J by 7 bases. Germline CDR1 reads MNHEY; CDR2 reads SVGAGI. The CDR3 protein is CASSPAGQGLHTQYF. CDR3 bases: TGTGCCAGCAGTCCAGCGGGACAGGGTTTGCATACGCAGTATTTT.

The CDR3 DNA sequence: TGTGCCAGCAGCTTGGCGGGGAGCTCCTACAATGAGCAGTTCTTC. Amino acid sequence: CASSLAGSSYNEQFF. V gene TRBV11-2 combines with J gene TRBJ2-1, with D maybe TRBD2 (6 bases). Between the trimmed V and J ends, which lost 3 bases and 0 bases, there was a span of 9 bases. The germline V gene has CDR1 SGHAT and CDR2 FQNNGV. This CDR3 has 15 amino acids.

The chain combines TRBV2 with TRBJ2-7, with 9 bases identical to TRBD1. Per germline, CDR1 SNHLY and CDR2 FYNNEI. V gave up 5 bases and J gave up 3 bases; unmatched junction bases: 5. The CDR3 length is 14 residues. The CDR3 DNA is TGTGCCAGCAGTCAACAGGGGGCCGGCTACGAGCAGTACTTC. It encodes CASSQQGAGYEQYF.

This clone was seen a handful of times. This chain uses TRBV19 with TRBJ1-1; D not certain. The CDR3 is made up of 11 amino acids. Trimming removed 3 bases from V and 6 bases from J, with 5 bases in between. CDR1 and CDR2 from the germline V gene are LNHDA and SQIVND (reference sequence). The CDR3 here is CASSMAAEAFF. CDR3 nucleotides: TGTGCCAGTAGTATGGCAGCTGAAGCTTTCTTT.

CDR3 coding DNA: TGTGCCAGCAGCCCAAGGACTAGCGGAAACACAGATACGCAGTATTTT. It specifies CASSPRTSGNTDTQYF. The chain is built from TRBV9 and TRBJ2-3; TRBD2 agrees at 10 bases. The CDR3 has 16 residues. Germline CDR1 reads SGDLS; CDR2 reads YYNGEE. J was trimmed by 2 bases and V by 4 bases; bases with no gene match: 7.

The CDR3 DNA reads as TGTGCCAGCAGCTTGTTGGGACTAACAGATACGCAGTATTTT. This gives the protein CASSLLGLTDTQYF. The chain couples TRBV5-4 to TRBJ2-3; 7 nucleotides line up with TRBD2. CDR1 is SGHNT and CDR2 is YYREEE in the germline V gene (reference sequence). The CDR3 loop spans 14 amino acids. Trimming removed 1 base from V and 3 bases from J; junction bases left unmatched: 2.

V and J are TRBV27 and TRBJ1-2; the D gene is possibly TRBD1 (5 bases). The CDR3 totals 13 residues. V lost 4 bases, J lost 5 bases, and 11 bases lay in between. The germline CDR1 and CDR2 sequences are MNHEY and SMNVEV (reference sequence). The CDR3 reads CASSSIGGYGYTF. The CDR3 coding sequence is TGTGCCAGCAGTTCGATTGGGGGGTATGGCTACACCTTC.

The V gene is TRBV7-9, the J gene TRBJ2-7; D possibly corresponds to TRBD2 (6 bases). The CDR3 length is 15 residues. From germline, CDR1 is SEHNR and CDR2 FQNEAQ (reference sequence). The ends were cut back, 2 bases at V and 4 bases at J, with 15 bases in the middle. CDR3: CASSLQGDWVYEQYF. CDR3 DNA sequence: TGTGCCAGCAGCTTACAAGGGGACTGGGTATACGAGCAGTACTTC.

V is TRBV4-1 and J is TRBJ1-2; 9 nucleotides agree with TRBD1. After removal of 2 bases from V and 6 bases from J, the junction contained 13 bases not matched to a gene. The CDR3 covers 17 residues. Germline CDR1 MGHRA, CDR2 YSYEKL. CDR3: CASSQFSPVTGGDGYTF. The CDR3 DNA reads TGCGCCAGCAGCCAATTCTCCCCCGTCACAGGGGGCGATGGCTACACCTTC.

The genes are TRBV6-5 and TRBJ1-1; the match to TRBD1 covers 8 bases. The junction had 2 bases not matched to a gene; V was cut back by 0 bases and J by 2 bases. This CDR3 spans 15 amino acids. CDR1 is MNHEY and CDR2 is SVGAGI in the germline V gene. CDR3 in amino acids: CASSYSGTGNTEAFF. As DNA, the CDR3 is TGTGCCAGCAGTTACTCGGGGACAGGTAACACTGAAGCTTTCTTT.

The chain joins TRBV19 to TRBJ1-1, with a possible D match to TRBD1 (5 bases). Germline lookup yields CDR1 LNHDA and CDR2 SQIVND (reference sequence). This CDR3 has 13 residues. Trimming removed 10 bases from V and 3 bases from J, with 15 bases in between. CDR3 region: CATQRQIHTEAFF. Written as DNA, the CDR3 is TGTGCCACCCAGAGACAGATACACACTGAAGCTTTCTTT.

This rearrangement joins TRBV4-1 to TRBJ2-2; possible D gene TRBD1, 5 bases. The germline CDR1 and CDR2 sequences are MGHRA and YSYEKL. Deletions cut 4 bases from V and 1 base from J, with 13 bases between. The CDR3 runs 16 residues. The CDR3 sequence: CASSLPSGWNTGELFF. The CDR3 bases are TGCGCCAGCAGCCTACCATCAGGGTGGAACACCGGGGAGCTGTTTTTT.

This clone was seen just once. The rearrangement links TRBV6-6 to TRBJ1-2, with D tentatively TRBD1 (5 bases). Trimming cost V 6 bases and J 4 bases, with 15 bases left between them. This CDR3 is 14 amino acids long. Per germline, CDR1 MNHNY and CDR2 SVGAGI (reference sequence). CDR3 nucleotides: TGTGCCAGCAGACCCACCCTGGGGGGCTATGGCTACACCTTC. Encoded protein: CASRPTLGGYGYTF.